The TCR beta chain described here comes from a study of beta chain features in type 1 diabetes. The investigators reverse transcribed all of the isolated RNA, so they sequenced expressed TCRB transcripts. Assay: immunoSEQ multiplex PCR; the TCRdb copy retains only in-frame clones and omits some. The data show 250,000 or so clones, over 65% seen once. The table lists this clone with a few counts. This CDR3 spans 13 amino acids. Germline loops: CDR1 GTSNPN, CDR2 SVGIG (reference sequence). Trimming removed 5 bases from V and 9 bases from J, with 17 bases in between. Sort purity for all populations was recorded as exceeding 98%.

V is TRBV30 and J is TRBJ2-1; the D gene is possibly TRBD2 (6 bases). The sequence came from a man aged 25 to 40 in good health. The sample consisted of naive CD4+ T cells from blood. The CDR3 coding sequence is TGTGCCTGGCGGTCGGCGGGAACCCCTGAGCAGTTCTTC. It codes for CAWRSAGTPEQFF.